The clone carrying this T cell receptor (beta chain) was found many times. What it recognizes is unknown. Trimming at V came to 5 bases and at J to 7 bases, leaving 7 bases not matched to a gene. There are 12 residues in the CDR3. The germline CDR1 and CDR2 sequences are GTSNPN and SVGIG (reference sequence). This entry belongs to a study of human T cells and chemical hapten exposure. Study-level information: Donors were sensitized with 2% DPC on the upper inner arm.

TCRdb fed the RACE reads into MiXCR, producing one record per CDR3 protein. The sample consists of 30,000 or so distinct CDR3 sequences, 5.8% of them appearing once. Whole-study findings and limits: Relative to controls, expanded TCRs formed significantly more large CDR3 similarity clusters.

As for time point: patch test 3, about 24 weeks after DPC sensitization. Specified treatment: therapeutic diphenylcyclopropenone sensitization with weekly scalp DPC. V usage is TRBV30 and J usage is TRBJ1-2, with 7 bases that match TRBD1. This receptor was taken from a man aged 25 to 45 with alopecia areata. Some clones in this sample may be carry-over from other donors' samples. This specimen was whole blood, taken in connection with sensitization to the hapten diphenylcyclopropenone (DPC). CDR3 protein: CAWFGTDLGYTF. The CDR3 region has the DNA TGTGCCTGGTTTGGGACAGACCTTGGCTACACCTTC.